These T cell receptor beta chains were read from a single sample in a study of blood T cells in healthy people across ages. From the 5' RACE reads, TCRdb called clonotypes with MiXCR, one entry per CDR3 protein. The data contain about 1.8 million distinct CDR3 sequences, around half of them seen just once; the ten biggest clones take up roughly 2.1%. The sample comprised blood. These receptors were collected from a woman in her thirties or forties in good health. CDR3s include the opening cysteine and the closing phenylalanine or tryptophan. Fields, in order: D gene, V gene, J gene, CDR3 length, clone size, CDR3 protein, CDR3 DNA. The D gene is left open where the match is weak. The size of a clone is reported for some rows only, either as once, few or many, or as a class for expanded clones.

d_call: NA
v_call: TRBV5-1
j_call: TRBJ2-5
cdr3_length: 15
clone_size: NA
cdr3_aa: CASSLLEGRQETQYF
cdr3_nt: TGCGCCAGCAGCTTGTTGGAGGGAAGGCAAGAGACCCAGTACTTC

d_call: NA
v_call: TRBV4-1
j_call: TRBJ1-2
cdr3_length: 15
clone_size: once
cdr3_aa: CASSQPSATVYGYTF
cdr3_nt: TGCGCCAGCAGCCAACCCTCGGCGACAGTCTATGGCTACACCTTC

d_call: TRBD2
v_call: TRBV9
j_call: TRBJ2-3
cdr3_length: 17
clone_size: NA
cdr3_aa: CASSVATKRGKADTQYF
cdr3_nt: TGTGCCAGCAGCGTAGCTACGAAGCGGGGGAAAGCCGATACGCAGTATTTT

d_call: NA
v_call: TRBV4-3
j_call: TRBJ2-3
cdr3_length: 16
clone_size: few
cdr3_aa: CASSQLGLGGTDTQYF
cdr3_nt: TGCGCCAGCAGCCAATTGGGGCTAGGGGGCACAGATACGCAGTATTTT

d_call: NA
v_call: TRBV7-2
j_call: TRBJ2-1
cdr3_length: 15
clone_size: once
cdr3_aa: CASSLETRAYNEQFF
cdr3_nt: TGTGCCAGCAGCTTAGAGACAAGAGCCTACAATGAGCAGTTCTTC

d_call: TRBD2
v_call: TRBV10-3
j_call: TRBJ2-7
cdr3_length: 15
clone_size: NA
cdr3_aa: CAISVTSGGTGEQYF
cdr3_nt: TGTGCCATCAGTGTCACTAGCGGGGGCACGGGCGAGCAGTACTTC

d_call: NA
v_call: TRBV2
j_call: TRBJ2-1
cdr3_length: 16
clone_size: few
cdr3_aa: CASRYAGRGLQETQFF
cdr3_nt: TGTGCCAGCAGATATGCCGGACGGGGACTCCAAGAGACCCAGTTCTTC

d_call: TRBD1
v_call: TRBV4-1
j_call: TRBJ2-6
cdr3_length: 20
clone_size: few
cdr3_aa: CASSQEGPGGVRLGANVLTF
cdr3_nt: TGCGCCAGCAGCCAAGAAGGCCCAGGGGGTGTAAGGTTGGGGGCCAACGTCCTGACTTTC

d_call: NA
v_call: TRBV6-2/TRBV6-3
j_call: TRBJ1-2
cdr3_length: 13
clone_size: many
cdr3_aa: CASTNRGYYGYTF
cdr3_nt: TGTGCCAGCACAAACAGAGGATACTATGGCTACACCTTC

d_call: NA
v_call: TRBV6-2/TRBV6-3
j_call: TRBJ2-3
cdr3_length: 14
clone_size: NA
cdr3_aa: CASSEPHRDYTQYF
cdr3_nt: TGTGCCAGCAGTGAGCCCCACCGGGACTATACGCAGTATTTT

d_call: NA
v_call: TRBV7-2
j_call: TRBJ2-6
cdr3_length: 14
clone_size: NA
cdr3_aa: CASAPQTGANVPTF
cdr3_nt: TGTGCCAGCGCCCCGCAAACTGGGGCCAACGTCCCGACTTTC

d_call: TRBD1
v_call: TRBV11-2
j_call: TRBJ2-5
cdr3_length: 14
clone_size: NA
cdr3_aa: CASSLGTGALTQYF
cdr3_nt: TGTGCCAGCAGCTTAGGGACAGGAGCTTTGACCCAGTACTTC

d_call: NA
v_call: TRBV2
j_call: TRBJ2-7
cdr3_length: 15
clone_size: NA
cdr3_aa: CASQALQNRDYEQYF
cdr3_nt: TGTGCCAGCCAAGCCCTACAGAACAGGGACTACGAGCAGTACTTC

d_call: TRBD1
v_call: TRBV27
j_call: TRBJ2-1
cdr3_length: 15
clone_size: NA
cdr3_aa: CASTSPGTGHNEQFF
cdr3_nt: TGTGCCAGCACCTCGCCTGGGACAGGTCACAATGAGCAGTTCTTC

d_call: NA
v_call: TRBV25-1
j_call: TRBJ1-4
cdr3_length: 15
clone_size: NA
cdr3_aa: CASSEGALTNEKLFF
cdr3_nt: TGTGCCAGCAGTGAAGGGGCCCTAACTAATGAAAAACTGTTTTTT

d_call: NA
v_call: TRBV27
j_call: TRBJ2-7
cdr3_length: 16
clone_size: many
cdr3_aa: CASSLSLTKTVYEQYF
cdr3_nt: TGTGCCAGCAGTTTATCGTTAACAAAGACCGTCTACGAGCAGTACTTC

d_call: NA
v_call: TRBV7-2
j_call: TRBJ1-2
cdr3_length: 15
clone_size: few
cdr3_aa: CASSLNAFREDGYTF
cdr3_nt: TGTGCCAGCAGCCTTAACGCATTTCGGGAGGATGGCTACACCTTC

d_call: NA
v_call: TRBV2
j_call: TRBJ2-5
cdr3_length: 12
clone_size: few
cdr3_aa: CASTGRQETQYF
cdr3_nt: TGTGCCAGCACAGGTCGACAAGAGACCCAGTACTTC

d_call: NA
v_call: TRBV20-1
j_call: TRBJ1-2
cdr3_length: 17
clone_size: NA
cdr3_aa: CSASSVSVGQPPYGYTF
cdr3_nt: TGCAGTGCTAGTTCTGTTTCCGTAGGGCAGCCCCCCTATGGCTACACCTTC

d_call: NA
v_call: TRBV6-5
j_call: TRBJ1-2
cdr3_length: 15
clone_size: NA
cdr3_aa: CASRTGTPTTSGYTF
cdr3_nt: TGTGCCAGCAGGACGGGGACACCTACCACGAGTGGCTACACCTTC